This T cell receptor (beta chain) was obtained from a study of vaccination effects on CD4 cells after COVID-19. As to this clone: What it recognizes is unknown.

The CDR3 sequence is 13 residues long. The V gene's germline CDR1 is MNHEY and CDR2 SVGAGI. V was pared by 7 bases and J by 8 bases, with 14 bases between. Clones were sequenced by immunoSEQ multiplex PCR, and TCRdb holds only the in-frame ones, with some missing. The profile covers 23,000 or so clones, with 81% appearing a single time and 5.6% taken by the ten largest. In the ViraFEST assay, antigen-specific CD4+ clonotypes were identified by expansion after peptide-pool stimulation. With more than 9 days of culture completed, CD4+ T cells were isolated. Subjects were given two BNT162b2 or mRNA-1273 vaccine doses. Each culture well received under 2.5 million PBMC. These cells were then cultured in IMDM with 7.5 to 10 IU/ml IL-2 and 9.5 to 10 ug/ml peptides. On day 3 and again on day 7, half the medium was replaced with IL-2 medium.

This sequence joins TRBV6-5 and TRBJ1-4; the D gene is possibly TRBD1 (6 bases). This TCR came from a human donor who received a COVID-19 vaccine. Some clones in this sample may be carry-over from other donors' samples. Sample: CD4+ T cells from PBMCs cultured with SARS-CoV-2 spike peptides, taken after COVID-19 vaccination. CDR3 protein: CASTEPGGEKLFF. The CDR3 DNA sequence: TGTGCCAGCACGGAACCGGGGGGCGAAAAACTGTTTTTT.